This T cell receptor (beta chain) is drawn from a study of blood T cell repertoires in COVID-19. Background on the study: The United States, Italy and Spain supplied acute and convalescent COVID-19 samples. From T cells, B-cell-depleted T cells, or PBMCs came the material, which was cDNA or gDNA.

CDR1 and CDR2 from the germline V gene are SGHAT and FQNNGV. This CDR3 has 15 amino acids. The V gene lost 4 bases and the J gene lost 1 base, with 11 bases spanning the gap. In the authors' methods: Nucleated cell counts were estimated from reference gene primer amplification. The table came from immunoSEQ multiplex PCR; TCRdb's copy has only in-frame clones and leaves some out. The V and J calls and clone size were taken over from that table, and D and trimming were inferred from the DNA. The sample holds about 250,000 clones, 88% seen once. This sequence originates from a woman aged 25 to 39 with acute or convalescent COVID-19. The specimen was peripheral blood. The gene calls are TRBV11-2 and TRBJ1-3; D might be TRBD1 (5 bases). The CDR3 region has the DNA TGTGCCAGCAGCTCCAAGACAGCTTCTGGAAACACCATATATTTT. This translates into CASSSKTASGNTIYF.